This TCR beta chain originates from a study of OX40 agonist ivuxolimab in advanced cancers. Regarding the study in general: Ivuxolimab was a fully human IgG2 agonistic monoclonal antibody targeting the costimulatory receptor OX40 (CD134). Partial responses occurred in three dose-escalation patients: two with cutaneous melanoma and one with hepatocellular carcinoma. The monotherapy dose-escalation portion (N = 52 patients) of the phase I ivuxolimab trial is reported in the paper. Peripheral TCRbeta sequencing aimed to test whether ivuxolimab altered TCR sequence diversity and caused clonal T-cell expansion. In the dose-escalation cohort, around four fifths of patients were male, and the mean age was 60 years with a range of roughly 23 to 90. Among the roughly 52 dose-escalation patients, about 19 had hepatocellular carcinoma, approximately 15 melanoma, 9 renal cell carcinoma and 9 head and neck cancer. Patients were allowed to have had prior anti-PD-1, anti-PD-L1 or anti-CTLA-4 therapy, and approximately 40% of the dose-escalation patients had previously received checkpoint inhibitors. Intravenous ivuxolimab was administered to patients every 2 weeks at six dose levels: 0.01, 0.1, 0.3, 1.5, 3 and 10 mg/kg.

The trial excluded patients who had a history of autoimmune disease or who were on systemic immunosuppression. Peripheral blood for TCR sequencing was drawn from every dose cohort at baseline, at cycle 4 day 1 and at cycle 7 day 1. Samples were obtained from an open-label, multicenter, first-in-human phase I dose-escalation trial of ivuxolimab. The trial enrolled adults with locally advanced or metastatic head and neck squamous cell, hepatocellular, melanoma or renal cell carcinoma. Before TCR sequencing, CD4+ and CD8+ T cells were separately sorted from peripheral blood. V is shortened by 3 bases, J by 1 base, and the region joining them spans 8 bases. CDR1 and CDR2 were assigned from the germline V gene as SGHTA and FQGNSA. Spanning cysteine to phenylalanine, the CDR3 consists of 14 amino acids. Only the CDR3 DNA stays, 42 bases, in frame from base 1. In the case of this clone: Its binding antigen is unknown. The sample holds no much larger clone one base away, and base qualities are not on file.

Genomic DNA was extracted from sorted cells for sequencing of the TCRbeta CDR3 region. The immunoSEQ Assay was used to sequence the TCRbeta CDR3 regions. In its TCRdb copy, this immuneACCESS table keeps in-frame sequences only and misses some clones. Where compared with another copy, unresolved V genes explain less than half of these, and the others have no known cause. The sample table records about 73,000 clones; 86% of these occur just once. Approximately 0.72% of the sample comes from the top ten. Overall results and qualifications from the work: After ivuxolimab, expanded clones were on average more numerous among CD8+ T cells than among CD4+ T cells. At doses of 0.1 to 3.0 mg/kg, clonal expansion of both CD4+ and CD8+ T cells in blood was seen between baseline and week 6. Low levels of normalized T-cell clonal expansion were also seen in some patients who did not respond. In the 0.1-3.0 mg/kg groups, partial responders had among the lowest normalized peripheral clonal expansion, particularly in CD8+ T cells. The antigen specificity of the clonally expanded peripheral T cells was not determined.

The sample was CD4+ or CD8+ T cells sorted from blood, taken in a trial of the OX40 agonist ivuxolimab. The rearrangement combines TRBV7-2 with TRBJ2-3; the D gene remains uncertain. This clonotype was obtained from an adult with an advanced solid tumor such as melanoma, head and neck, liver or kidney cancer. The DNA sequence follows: TGTGCCAGCAGCTTGGACGTGGGCACAGATACGCAGTATTTT. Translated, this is CASSLDVGTDTQYF.